Reported below is one T cell receptor beta chain. In the original processing: Estimates of nucleated cell counts were drawn from the amplification of reference gene primers. The data were produced by immunoSEQ multiplex PCR, yet TCRdb's version contains in-frame clones alone and is incomplete. V, J and clone size were drawn from that table, and D and trimming were deduced from the DNA. The sample yields 230,000 or so clones, 85% to 90% seen once. This CDR3 has 15 residues. V shed 3 bases and J 4 bases; nucleotides not matched to a gene: 8. Germline loops: CDR1 SGHTA, CDR2 FQGNSA. This sample was included in a study of blood T cell repertoires in COVID-19. Study-level information: The United States, Italy and Spain supplied acute and convalescent COVID-19 samples.

Material: peripheral blood. This chain links TRBV7-2 with TRBJ1-1; TRBD1 aligns across 7 bases. This TCR came from an older woman with COVID-19, enrolled during active disease. This CDR3 reads CASSFTGVSGTEAFF. The CDR3, as DNA: TGTGCCAGCAGCTTCACAGGGGTTTCGGGCACTGAAGCTTTCTTT.